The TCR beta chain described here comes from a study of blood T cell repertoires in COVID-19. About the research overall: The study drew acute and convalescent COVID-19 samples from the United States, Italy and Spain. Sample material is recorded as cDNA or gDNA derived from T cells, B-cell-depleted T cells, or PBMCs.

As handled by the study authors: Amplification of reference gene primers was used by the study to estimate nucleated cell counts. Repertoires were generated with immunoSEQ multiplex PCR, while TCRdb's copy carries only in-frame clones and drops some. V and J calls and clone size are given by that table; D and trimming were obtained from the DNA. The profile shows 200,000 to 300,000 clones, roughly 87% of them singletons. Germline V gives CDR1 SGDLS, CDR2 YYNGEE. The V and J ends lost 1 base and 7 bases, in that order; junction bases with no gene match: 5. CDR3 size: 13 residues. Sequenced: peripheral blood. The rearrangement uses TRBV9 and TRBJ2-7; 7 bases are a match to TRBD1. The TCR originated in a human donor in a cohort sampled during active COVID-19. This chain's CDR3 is CASSVQGVEEQYF. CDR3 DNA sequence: TGTGCCAGCAGCGTACAGGGGGTAGAAGAGCAGTACTTC.